This T cell receptor beta chain was observed in a study of T cells in Graves' hyperthyroidism and ophthalmopathy. It was RNA transcripts that yielded the amplified TCR beta CDR3 regions. The TCR CDR3 first-round RT-PCR relied on the HTBI primer set. TCRdb called the multiplex PCR reads again in MiXCR, with one record for every CDR3 protein. The sample gives roughly 740,000 distinct CDR3 sequences, 16% of which show up once; roughly 8% is in the top ten. Graves' hyperthyroidism showing no ophthalmopathy progression within 18 months was considered stable. Those with hyperthyroidism were 18 to 65 years old, newly diagnosed, and ill for under 2 months. In its sample, this clonotype was seen a few times. Between the trimmed V and J ends, which lost 5 bases and 6 bases, there was a span of 17 bases. The CDR3 runs to 14 residues. The V gene's germline CDR1 is MNHEY and CDR2 SVGEGT.

This TCR derives from a man between 18 and 29 years old with Graves' hyperthyroidism. What was sequenced was blood. This chain connects TRBV6-2 or TRBV6-3 to TRBJ2-7, with D possibly TRBD2 on 6 matching bases. CDR3 sequence: CASSTRSGSLEQYF. The DNA for the CDR3 is TGTGCCAGCAGTACCCGAAGCGGGTCCCTCGAGCAGTACTTC.